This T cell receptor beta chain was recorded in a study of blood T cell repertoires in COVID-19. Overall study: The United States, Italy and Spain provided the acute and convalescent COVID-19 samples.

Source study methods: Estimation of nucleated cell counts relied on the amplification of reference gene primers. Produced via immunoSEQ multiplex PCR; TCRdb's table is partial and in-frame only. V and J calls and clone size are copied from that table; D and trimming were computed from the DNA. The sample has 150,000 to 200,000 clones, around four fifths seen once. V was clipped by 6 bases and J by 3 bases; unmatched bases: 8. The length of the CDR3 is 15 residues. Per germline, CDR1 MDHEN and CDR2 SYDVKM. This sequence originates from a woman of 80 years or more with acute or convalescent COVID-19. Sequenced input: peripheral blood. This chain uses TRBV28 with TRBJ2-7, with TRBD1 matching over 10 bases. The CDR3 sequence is CASSSTGGSFYEQYF. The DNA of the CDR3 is TGTGCCAGCAGCTCGACAGGGGGCAGTTTCTACGAGCAGTACTTC.